This T cell receptor (beta chain) was recorded in a study of blood T cell repertoires in COVID-19. Whole-study context: Acute-phase and convalescent COVID-19 samples originated in the United States, Italy and Spain.

The study assigned cohorts using participant-reported clinical history. This CDR3 region has 15 residues. Germline V gene data show CDR1 as LNHNV and CDR2 as YYDKDF (reference sequence). V was pared by 1 base and J by 4 bases, with 13 bases between. Sequencing used immunoSEQ multiplex PCR; TCRdb keeps in-frame clones, though not all of them. The sample holds approximately 260,000 clones, about 90% seen once. The sample holds one count of this clone. The TCR originated in a woman younger than 45 with acute COVID-19. Specimen: PBMCs or T cells enriched from blood (not recorded which). This sequence joins TRBV15 and TRBJ1-1; D is ambiguous. As DNA, the CDR3 is TGTGCCACCAGCAGAGTTAGAGTCGTTGGCACTGAAGCTTTCTTT. Amino acid sequence: CATSRVRVVGTEAFF.